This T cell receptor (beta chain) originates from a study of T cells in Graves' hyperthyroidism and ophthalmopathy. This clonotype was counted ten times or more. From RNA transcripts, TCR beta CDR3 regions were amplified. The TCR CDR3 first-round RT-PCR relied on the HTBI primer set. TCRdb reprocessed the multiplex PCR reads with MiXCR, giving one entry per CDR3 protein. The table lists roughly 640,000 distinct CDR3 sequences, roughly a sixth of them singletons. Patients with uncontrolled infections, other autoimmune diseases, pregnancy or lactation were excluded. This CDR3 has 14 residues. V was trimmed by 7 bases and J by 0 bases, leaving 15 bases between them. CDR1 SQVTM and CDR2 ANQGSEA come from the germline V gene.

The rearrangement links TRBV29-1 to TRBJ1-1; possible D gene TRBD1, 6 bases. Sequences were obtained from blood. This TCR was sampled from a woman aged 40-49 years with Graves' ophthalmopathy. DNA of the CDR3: TGCAGCGGCCACTCCGACAGGTTGAACACTGAAGCTTTCTTT. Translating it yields CSGHSDRLNTEAFF.